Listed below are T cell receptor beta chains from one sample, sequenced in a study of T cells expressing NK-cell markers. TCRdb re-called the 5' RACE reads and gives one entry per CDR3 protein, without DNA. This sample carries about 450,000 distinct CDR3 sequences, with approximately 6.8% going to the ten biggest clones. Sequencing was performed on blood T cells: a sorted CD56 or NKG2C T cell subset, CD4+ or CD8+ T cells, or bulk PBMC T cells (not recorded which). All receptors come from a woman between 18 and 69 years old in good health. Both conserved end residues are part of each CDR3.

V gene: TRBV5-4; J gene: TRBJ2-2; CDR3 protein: CASSLAILAGGHGELFF
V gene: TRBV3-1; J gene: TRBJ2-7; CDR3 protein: CASSLLGLAGYEQYF
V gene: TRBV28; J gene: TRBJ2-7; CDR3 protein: CASSLSQGSIYEQYF
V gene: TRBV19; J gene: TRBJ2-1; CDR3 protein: CASTGTSSTSSYNEQFF
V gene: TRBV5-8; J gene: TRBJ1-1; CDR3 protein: CASSWQELNTEAFF
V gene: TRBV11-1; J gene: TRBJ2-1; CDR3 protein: CASSLGKGWTSDYNEQFF
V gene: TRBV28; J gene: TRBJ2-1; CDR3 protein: CASSRDSSSYNEQFF
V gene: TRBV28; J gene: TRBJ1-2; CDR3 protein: CASSLSRGALYGYTF
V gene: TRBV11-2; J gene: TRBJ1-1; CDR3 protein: CASSTDGNMNTEAFF
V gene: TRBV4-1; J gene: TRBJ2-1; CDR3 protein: CASSQDPLPALAGGPSYNEQFF
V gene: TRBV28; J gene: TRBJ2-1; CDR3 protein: CASSPPFNEQFF
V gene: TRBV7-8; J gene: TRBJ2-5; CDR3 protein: CASSPVEMALQETQYF
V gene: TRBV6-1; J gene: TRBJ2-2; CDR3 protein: CASSQVWRAGELFF
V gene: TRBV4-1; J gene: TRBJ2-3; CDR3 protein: CASSHVGRTSTDTQYF
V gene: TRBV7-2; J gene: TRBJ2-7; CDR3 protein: CASSLGRTEQYF
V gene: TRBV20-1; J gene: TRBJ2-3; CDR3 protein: CSARDFGGSSTDTQYF
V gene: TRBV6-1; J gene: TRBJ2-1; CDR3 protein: CASSPRQGWNEQFF
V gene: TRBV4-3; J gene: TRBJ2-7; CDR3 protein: CASSQVLNGGYEQYF
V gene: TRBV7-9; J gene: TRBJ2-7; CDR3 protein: CASSLLAHEQYF
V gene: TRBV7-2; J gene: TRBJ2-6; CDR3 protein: CASSGPGQGSGANVLTF
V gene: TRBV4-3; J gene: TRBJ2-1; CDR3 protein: CASSQEPRTSGSLNEQFF
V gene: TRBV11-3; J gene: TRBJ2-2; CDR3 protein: CASSLDGESTGELFF
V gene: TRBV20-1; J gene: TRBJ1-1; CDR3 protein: CSARDHYDTLKAFF
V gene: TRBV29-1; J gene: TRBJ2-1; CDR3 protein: CSVGTDPYNEQFF
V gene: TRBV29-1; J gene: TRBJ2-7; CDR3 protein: CSVELLAVPYEQYF
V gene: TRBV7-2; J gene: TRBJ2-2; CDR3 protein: CASSATSTGELFF
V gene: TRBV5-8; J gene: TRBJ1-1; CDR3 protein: CASSHRQGSTEAFF
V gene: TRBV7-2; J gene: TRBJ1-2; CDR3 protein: CASSLTGGSIYGYTF
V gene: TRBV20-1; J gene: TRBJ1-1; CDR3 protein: CSARDTGHLNTEAFF
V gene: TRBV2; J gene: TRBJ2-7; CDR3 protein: CASSDLGGIDADNFYEQYF
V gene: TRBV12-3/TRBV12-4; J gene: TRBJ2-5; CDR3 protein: CASQRALLYQETQYF
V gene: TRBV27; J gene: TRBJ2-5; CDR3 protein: CASRIDRGRKETQYF
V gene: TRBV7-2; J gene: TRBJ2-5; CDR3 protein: CASSPPGTYQETQYF
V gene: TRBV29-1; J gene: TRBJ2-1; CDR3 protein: CSAMGGGEWQFF
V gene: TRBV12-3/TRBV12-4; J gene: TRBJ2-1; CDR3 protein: CASSFTVEGNEQFF
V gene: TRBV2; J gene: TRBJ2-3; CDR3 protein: CASLPGGYRTDTQYF
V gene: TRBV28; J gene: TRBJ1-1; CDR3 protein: CASSLLPRSGTEAFF
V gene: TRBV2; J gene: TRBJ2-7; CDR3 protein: CASSEALREQYF
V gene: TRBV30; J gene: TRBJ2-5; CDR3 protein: CAWDRAGGSGETQYF
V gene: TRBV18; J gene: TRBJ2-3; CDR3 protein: CASSPNRDTQYF
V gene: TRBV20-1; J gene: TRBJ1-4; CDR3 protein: CSARVLVRTTNEKLFF
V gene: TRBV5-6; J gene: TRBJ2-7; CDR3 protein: CASSLVTDEQYF
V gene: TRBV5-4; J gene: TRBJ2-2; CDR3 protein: CASSPGTVQGELFF
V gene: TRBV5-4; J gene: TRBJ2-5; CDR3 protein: CASSTPAGEETQYF
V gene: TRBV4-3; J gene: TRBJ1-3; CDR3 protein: CASSPGQGPSGNTIYF
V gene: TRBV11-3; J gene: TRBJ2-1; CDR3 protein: CASSTQGIREQFF
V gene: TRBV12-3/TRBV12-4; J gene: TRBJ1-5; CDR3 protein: CASSWTGGGNQPQHF
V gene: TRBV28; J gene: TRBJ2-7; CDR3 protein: CASSFGTSGSSYEQYF
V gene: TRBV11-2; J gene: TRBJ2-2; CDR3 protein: CASSLPGRDTGELFF
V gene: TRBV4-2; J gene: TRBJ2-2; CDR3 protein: CASSQGAGGTGELFF
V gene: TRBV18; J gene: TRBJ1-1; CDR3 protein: CASSRGVTGRGDMNTEAFF
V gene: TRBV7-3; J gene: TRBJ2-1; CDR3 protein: CASSLPSGRERGNEQFF
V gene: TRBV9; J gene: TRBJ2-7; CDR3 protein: CASSVRGLAGGPDEQYF
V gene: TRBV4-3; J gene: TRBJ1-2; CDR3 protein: CASSQDQWDGYTF